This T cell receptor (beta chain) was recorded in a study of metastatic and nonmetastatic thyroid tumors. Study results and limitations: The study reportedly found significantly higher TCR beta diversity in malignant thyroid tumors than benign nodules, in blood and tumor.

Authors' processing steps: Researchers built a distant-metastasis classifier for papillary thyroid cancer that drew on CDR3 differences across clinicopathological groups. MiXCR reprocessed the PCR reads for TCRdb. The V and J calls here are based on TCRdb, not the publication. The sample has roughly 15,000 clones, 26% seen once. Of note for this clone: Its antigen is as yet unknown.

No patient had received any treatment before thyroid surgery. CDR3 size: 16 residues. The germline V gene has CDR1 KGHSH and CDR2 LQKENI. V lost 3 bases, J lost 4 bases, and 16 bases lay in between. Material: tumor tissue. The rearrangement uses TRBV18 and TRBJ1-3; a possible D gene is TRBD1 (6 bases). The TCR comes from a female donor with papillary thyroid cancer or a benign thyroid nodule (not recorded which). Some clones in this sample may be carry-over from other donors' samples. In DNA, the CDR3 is TGTGCCAGCTCACCCAACTCAGGGGACGTAGGAAACACCATATATTTT. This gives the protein CASSPNSGDVGNTIYF.